The rows below give T cell receptor beta chains drawn from one sample of a study of T cell responses to AZD1222 COVID-19 vaccine. Sequencing was performed with immunoSEQ multiplex PCR; in TCRdb, only in-frame clones are kept and a portion is missing. The sample comprises some 97,000 clones, roughly nine tenths of which are singletons, and about 1.8% rests with the top ten. Here the sequenced sample was peripheral blood, taken on day 0 of AZD1222 vaccination. The receptors were sampled from an adult in good health. Both conserved end residues are part of each CDR3. The order of the fields is V gene, clone size, J gene, D gene, CDR3 DNA, CDR3 protein. D genes are given only for firm matches. Clone size is given for some rows only: seen once, a few or many times, or a class if the clone is expanded.

TRBV29-1	NA	TRBJ1-4	NA	TGCAGCGTCGGGCCAGGGCTTGCAACTAATGAAAAACTGTTTTTT	CSVGPGLATNEKLFF
TRBV14	NA	TRBJ1-2	TRBD1	TGTGCCAGCAGCCAAGCCTCACAGGGGTCGGATGGCTACACCTTC	CASSQASQGSDGYTF
TRBV6-5	NA	TRBJ1-4	NA	TGTGCCAGCAGTTACTTTGGTATCGGAAATGAAAAACTGTTTTTT	CASSYFGIGNEKLFF
TRBV29-1	NA	TRBJ2-1	NA	TGCAGTGTTGAACCCGACTCCTACAATGAGCAGTTCTTC	CSVEPDSYNEQFF
TRBV15	NA	TRBJ1-4	TRBD1	TGTGCCACCAGCTGGGACAGGGGGGGTGAAAAACTGTTTTTT	CATSWDRGGEKLFF
TRBV4-1	few	TRBJ1-5	TRBD1	TGCGCCAGCAGCCAAGGCCGGGACAGGACTGATCAGCCCCAGCATTTT	CASSQGRDRTDQPQHF
TRBV5-1	NA	TRBJ1-1	NA	TGCGCCAGCAGTGAGGGGAGGGCGACTGAAGCTTTCTTT	CASSEGRATEAFF
TRBV14	once	TRBJ1-2	TRBD1	TGTGCCAGCAGTGACAGGGGGTCCTATGGCTACACCTTC	CASSDRGSYGYTF
TRBV7-2	NA	TRBJ1-2	NA	TGTGCCAGCAGCTTGGGGCCCGGGCAGTCCACTAACTATGGCTACACCTTC	CASSLGPGQSTNYGYTF
TRBV18	NA	TRBJ2-3	NA	TGTGCCACCTCCGAATTGGGGGATACGCAGTATTTT	CATSELGDTQYF
TRBV3-1/TRBV3-2	once	TRBJ2-7	NA	TGTGCCAGCAGCCAAGAATCGGCAGGTGCGATCGACGAGCAGTACTTC	CASSQESAGAIDEQYF
TRBV20-1	NA	TRBJ2-3	NA	TGCAGTGCTAGTTTAGGGACGTCCGTGTATACGCAGTATTTT	CSASLGTSVYTQYF
TRBV30	once	TRBJ2-2	NA	TGTGCCTGGTGTGGAACCGGGGAGCTGTTTTTT	CAWCGTGELFF
TRBV12-5	NA	TRBJ1-2	TRBD1	TGTGCTAGTGGCCTGGACAGGGGGCGTGATGGCTACACCTTC	CASGLDRGRDGYTF
TRBV11-2	NA	TRBJ1-6	NA	TGTGCCAGCAGGCGGACGCAGGGCGGTATTGTCGATTCACCCCTCCACTTT	CASRRTQGGIVDSPLHF
TRBV4-2	NA	TRBJ1-2	NA	TGTGCCAGCAGCCAAGGACCTGCCTACTATGGCTACACCTTC	CASSQGPAYYGYTF
TRBV9	NA	TRBJ2-5	NA	TGTGCCAGCAGCGTAGCTCCTACGATACAAGAGACCCAGTACTTC	CASSVAPTIQETQYF
TRBV18	once	TRBJ1-1	TRBD1	TGTGCCAGCTCACCAGCGACAGGGGGAGGGAACACTGAAGCTTTCTTT	CASSPATGGGNTEAFF
TRBV5-1	NA	TRBJ2-1	TRBD2	TGCGCCAGCAGCCCGAAAACTAGCGGGAGGGCCGGAGGCAATGAGCAGTTCTTC	CASSPKTSGRAGGNEQFF
TRBV11-2	NA	TRBJ2-1	NA	TGTGCCAGCAGCCAGGGGGGTTGGGAGAGGTGGTACAATGAGCAGTTCTTC	CASSQGGWERWYNEQFF
TRBV4-2	NA	TRBJ1-1	NA	TGTGCCAGCAGCACACCACAGGGATACACTGAAGCTTTCTTT	CASSTPQGYTEAFF
TRBV4-3	NA	TRBJ1-1	NA	TGCGCCAGCAGCCAAGCTTGGGAGGGAGGAGAAGCTTTCTTT	CASSQAWEGGEAFF
TRBV27	NA	TRBJ2-1	NA	TGTGCCAGCAGTAACGCCGGTCGTACGCCCATTGAGCAGTTCTTC	CASSNAGRTPIEQFF
TRBV19	NA	TRBJ1-3	NA	TGTGCCAGTTCCAGCATCGGGGGAAACACCATATATTTT	CASSSIGGNTIYF
TRBV4-2	few	TRBJ2-7	TRBD1	TGTGCCAGCGGACAGGGTAGCTCCTACGAGCAGTACTTC	CASGQGSSYEQYF
TRBV7-2	NA	TRBJ2-2	NA	TGTGCCAGCAGCTTAGATCGGGCGCGGATCGGGGAGCTGTTTTTT	CASSLDRARIGELFF
TRBV24-1	once	TRBJ2-1	NA	TGTGCCACCAGTGATTTGAAAGGGTTGCTAGGCAATGAGCAGTTCTTC	CATSDLKGLLGNEQFF
TRBV7-9	NA	TRBJ1-1	NA	TGTGCCAGCAGCCCGCAGACGATGAACACTGAAGCTTTCTTT	CASSPQTMNTEAFF
TRBV10-3	once	TRBJ2-1	NA	TGTGCCATCAGTGGGGGCCACAGCGGATCCAATGAGCAGTTCTTC	CAISGGHSGSNEQFF
TRBV18	NA	TRBJ2-5	TRBD1	TGTGCCAGCTCACCACGGAACTCGGACAGGGATGGCCAGTACTTC	CASSPRNSDRDGQYF
TRBV29-1	NA	TRBJ1-1	NA	TGCAGCGTCCCCGGGACCGCTAACACTGAAGCTTTCTTT	CSVPGTANTEAFF
TRBV19	NA	TRBJ1-3	TRBD1	TGTGCCAGTAGTATAGCCGGGACAGGGATGAGCTCTGGAAACACCATATATTTT	CASSIAGTGMSSGNTIYF
TRBV6-1	NA	TRBJ2-5	NA	TGTGCCAGCAGTGATAGTCCCGAGAAGGGGACCCAGTACTTC	CASSDSPEKGTQYF
TRBV30	NA	TRBJ1-6	TRBD1	TGTGCCGGTAGTGGACAGGGGAATTCACCCCTCCACTTT	CAGSGQGNSPLHF
TRBV7-8	NA	TRBJ1-5	TRBD1	TGTGCCAGCAGCTTGAGACAGGGGGGCGATCAGCCCCAGCATTTT	CASSLRQGGDQPQHF
TRBV4-1	NA	TRBJ1-2	NA	TGCGCCAGCAGCCAAGTCGGTCTGGGTGGCTACACCTTC	CASSQVGLGGYTF
TRBV30	NA	TRBJ1-3	TRBD1	TGTGCCTGGAGCTTCGCCGGGACAGGGGCTGGAAACACCATATATTTT	CAWSFAGTGAGNTIYF
TRBV2	NA	TRBJ2-2	NA	TGTGCCAGCAGTGATTATAAGAGGTGGGGGGCGAGTGGAGGGACCGGGGAGCTGTTTTTT	CASSDYKRWGASGGTGELFF
TRBV6-1	NA	TRBJ1-5	NA	TGTGCCAGCAGTGAAATCGTGGCGGTTAGCAATCAGCCCCAGCATTTT	CASSEIVAVSNQPQHF
TRBV30	NA	TRBJ2-2	NA	TGTGCCTGGAGTGTACGACACGGGGGCGCGGTCACCGGGGAGCTGTTTTTT	CAWSVRHGGAVTGELFF